These 6 T cell receptor beta chains came from one sample sequenced in a study of ipilimumab plus nivolumab after autologous stem cell transplantation. Clones were sequenced by immunoSEQ multiplex PCR, and TCRdb holds only the in-frame ones, with some missing. In the table there are about 15,000 clones, around four fifths of which are singletons. Sample: PBMCs, taken in a trial of ipilimumab plus nivolumab as post-transplant consolidation. The receptors come from a male donor with diffuse large B-cell lymphoma.

This clone was detected once. V is TRBV1 and J is TRBJ2-4; the table's D call TRBD2 went unverified against the DNA. TRBV1 is a pseudogene. The CDR3 sequence is 16 residues long. The CDR3: CTSSQVIEVFRNIQYF. The CDR3, as DNA: TGCACCAGCAGCCAGGTAATAGAGGTGTTTAGGAACATTCAGTACTTC.

V is TRBV6-1 and J is TRBJ1-5, with 9 bases that match TRBD1. Germline-derived CDR1 and CDR2 are MNHNS and SASEGT. Unmatched junction bases numbered 5, after V lost 5 bases and J lost 3 bases. CDR3 length: 15 residues. CDR3 sequence reads: CASSLDRGPNQPQHF. CDR3 bases: TGTGCCAGCAGTCTGGACAGGGGACCCAATCAGCCCCAGCATTTT.

V gene TRBV4-3 combines with J gene TRBJ2-1, with D unresolved. The germline V and J ends were trimmed by 3 bases and 9 bases, with 12 bases remaining between them. In germline, CDR1 is LGHNA, CDR2 YSLEER. The CDR3 has 13 residues. CDR3 nucleotides: TGCGCCAGCAGCCAGGAAAGTTGGGGTGAGCAGTTCTTC. Translating gives CASSQESWGEQFF.

The genes are TRBV18 and TRBJ1-2, with 8 positions matching TRBD1. The germline V gene has CDR1 KGHSH and CDR2 LQKENI. Unmatched junction bases numbered 6, after V lost 2 bases and J lost 4 bases. The CDR3 length is 15 residues. CDR3 loop: CASSPDTTGGYGYTF. As DNA, the CDR3 is TGTGCCAGCTCACCAGATACCACAGGGGGCTATGGCTACACCTTC.

The chain couples TRBV30 to TRBJ2-7, with 8 bases aligning to TRBD2. V trimming: 2 bases; J trimming: 7 bases; junction bases outside the gene matches: 10. This CDR3 comprises 14 residues. Looked up from germline, CDR1 is GTSNPN and CDR2 is SVGIG (reference sequence). Here the CDR3 DNA reads TGTGCCTGGAGTCAACGGCCGGGCGGGGGGGAGCAGTACTTC. Translation: CAWSQRPGGGEQYF.

The gene calls are TRBV14 and TRBJ2-1, with D possibly being TRBD1 or TRBD2 (5 bases each). Germline V gene data show CDR1 as SGHDN and CDR2 as FVKESK. The CDR3 totals 13 residues. V was clipped by 3 bases and J by 11 bases, with 14 bases between them. DNA for the CDR3: TGTGCCAGCAGCCATGAAAACCAGGGACAGCAGTTCTTC. As protein: CASSHENQGQQFF.